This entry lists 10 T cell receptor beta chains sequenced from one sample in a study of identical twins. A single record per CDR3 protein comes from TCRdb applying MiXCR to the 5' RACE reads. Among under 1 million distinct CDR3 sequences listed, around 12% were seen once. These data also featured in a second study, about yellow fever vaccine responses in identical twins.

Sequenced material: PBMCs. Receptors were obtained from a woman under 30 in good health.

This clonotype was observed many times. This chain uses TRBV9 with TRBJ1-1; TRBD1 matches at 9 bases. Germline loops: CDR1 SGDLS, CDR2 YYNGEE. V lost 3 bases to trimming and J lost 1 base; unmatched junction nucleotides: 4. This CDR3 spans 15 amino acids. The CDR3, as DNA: TGTGCCAGCAGCGCGAGGGGACAGGGGAACACTGAAGCTTTCTTT. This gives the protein CASSARGQGNTEAFF.

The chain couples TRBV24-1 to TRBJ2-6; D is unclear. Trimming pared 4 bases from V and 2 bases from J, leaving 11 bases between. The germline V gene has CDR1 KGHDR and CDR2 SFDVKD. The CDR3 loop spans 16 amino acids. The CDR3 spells CATSDSDSPGANVLTF. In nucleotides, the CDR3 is TGTGCCACCAGTGACTCCGACTCTCCTGGGGCCAACGTCCTGACTTTC.

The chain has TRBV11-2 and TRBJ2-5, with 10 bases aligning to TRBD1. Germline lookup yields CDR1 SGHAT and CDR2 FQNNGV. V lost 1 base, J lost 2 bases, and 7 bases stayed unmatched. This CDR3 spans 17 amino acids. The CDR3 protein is CASSLGTGGKLQETQYF. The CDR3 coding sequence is TGTGCCAGCAGCTTAGGGACAGGGGGAAAATTACAAGAGACCCAGTACTTC.

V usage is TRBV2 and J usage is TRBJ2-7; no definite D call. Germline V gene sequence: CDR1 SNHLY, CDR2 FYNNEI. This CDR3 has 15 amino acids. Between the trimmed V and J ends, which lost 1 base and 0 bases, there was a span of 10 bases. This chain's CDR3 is CASSEGQSSSYEQYV. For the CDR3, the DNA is TGTGCCAGCAGTGAAGGCCAGAGCAGCTCCTACGAGCAGTACGTC.

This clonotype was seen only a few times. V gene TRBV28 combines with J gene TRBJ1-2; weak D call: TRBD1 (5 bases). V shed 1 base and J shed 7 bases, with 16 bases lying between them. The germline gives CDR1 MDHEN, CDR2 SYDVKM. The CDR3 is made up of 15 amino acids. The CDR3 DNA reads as TGTGCCAGCAGTTTATATGCGGTCAGGGAGGGTGGCTACACCTTC. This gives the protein CASSLYAVREGGYTF.

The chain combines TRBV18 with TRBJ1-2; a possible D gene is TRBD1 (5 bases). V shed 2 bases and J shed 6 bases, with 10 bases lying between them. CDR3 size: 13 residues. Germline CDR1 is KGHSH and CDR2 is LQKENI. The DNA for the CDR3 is TGTGCCAGCTCACCATTCGGGGCCCATGGCTACACCTTC. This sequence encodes CASSPFGAHGYTF.

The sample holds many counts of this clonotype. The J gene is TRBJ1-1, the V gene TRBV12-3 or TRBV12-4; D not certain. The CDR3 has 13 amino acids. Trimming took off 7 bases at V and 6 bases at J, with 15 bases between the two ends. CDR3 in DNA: TGTGCCAGCATTCCCGGGCCAGGCGCTGAAGCTTTCTTT. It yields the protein CASIPGPGAEAFF.

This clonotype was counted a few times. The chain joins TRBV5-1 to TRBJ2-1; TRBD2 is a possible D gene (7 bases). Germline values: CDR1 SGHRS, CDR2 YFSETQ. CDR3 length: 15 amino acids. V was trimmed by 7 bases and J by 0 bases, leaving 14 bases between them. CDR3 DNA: TGCGCCAGCGGAGGGGGGGAGGGCTCCTACAATGAGCAGTTCTTC. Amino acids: CASGGGEGSYNEQFF.

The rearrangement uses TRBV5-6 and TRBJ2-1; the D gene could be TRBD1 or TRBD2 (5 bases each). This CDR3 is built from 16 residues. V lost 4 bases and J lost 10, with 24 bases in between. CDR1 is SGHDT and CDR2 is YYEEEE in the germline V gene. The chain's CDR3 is CASSLLKTGTHREQFF. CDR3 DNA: TGTGCCAGCAGCCTACTAAAGACCGGGACCCATCGGGAGCAGTTCTTC.

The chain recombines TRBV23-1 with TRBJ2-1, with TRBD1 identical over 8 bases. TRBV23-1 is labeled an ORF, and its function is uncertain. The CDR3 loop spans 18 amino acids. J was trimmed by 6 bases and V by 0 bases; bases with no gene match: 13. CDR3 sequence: CASSQSLGQGHFSNEQFF. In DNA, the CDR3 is TGCGCCAGCAGTCAATCCCTAGGACAGGGACACTTTTCCAATGAGCAGTTCTTC.